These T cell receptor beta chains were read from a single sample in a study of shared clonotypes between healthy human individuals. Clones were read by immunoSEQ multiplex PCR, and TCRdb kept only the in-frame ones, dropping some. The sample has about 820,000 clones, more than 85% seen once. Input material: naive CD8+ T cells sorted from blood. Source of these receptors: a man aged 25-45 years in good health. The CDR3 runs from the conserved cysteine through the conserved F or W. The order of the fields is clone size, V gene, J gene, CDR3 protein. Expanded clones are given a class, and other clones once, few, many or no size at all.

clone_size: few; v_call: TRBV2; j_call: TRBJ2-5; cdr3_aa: CASSEEREPQETQYF
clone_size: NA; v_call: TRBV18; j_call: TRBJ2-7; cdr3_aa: CASSPGAYEQYF
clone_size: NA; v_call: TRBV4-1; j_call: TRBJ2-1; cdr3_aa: CASSQEPGVRDEQFF
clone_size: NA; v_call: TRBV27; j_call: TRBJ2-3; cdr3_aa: CASSHGTGALYF
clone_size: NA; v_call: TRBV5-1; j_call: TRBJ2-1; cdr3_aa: CASSPRGGTAQFF
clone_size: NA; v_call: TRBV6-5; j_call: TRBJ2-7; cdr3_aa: CASSYAGGSYEQYF
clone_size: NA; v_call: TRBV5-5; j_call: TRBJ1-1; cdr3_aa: CASSLVGLWNTEAFF
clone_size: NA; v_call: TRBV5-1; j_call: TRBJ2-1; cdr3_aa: CASSFLGVGDEQFF
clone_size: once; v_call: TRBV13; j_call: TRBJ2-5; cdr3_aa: CASSKGLAGDSETQYF
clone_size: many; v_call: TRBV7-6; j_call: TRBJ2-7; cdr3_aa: CASSSGQNYEQYF
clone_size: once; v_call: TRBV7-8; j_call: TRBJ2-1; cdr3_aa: CASSPPGRLNEQFF
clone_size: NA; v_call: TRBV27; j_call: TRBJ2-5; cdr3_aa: CASSLLGEEETQYF
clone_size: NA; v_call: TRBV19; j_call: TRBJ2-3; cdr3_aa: CASSIRDRGMADTQYF
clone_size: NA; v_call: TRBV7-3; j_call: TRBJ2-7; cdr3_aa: CASSPGLAGAYEQYF
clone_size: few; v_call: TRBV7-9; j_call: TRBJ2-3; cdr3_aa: CASSDNELSGNSDTQYF
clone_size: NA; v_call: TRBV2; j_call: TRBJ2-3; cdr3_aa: CASSVGRSTDTQYF
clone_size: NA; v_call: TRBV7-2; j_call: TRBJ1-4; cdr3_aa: CASSLEVGGYNEKLFF
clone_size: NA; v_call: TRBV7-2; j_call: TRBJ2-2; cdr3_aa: CASSPPGLAVNTGELFF
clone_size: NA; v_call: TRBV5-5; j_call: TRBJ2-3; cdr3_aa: CASSRGEWSSDTQYF
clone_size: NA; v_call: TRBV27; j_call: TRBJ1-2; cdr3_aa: CASRMTGASEGYTF
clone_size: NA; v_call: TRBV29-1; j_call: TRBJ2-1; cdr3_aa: CSVEALAGVYNEQFF
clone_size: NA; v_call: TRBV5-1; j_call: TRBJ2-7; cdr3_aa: CASSLVPGPSYEQYF
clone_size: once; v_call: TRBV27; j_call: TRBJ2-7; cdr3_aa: CASSSWTSGLYEQYF
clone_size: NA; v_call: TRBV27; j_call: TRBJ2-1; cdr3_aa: CASSSGTKAYNEQFF
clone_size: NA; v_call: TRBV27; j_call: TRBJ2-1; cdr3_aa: CASSFNYYNEQFF